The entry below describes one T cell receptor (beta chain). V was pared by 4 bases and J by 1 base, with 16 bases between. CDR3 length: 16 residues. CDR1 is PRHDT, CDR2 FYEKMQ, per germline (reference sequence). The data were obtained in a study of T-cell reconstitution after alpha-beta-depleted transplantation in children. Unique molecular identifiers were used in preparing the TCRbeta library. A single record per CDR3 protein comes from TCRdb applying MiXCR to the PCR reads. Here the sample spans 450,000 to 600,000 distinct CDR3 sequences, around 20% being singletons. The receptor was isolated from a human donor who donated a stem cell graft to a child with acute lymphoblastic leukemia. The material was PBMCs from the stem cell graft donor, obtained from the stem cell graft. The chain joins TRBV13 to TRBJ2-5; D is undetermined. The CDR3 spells CASSSADSGVQETQYF. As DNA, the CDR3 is TGTGCCAGCAGCTCCGCGGATTCGGGTGTCCAAGAGACCCAGTACTTC. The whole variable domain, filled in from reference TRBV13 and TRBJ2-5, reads AAGVIQSPRHLIKEKRETATLKCYPIPRHDTVYWYQQGPGQDPQFLISFYEKMQSDKGSIPDRFSAQQFSDYHSELNMSSLELGDSALYFCASSSADSGVQETQYFGPGTRLLVL.